This T cell receptor beta chain is drawn from a study of blood T cell repertoires in COVID-19. The overall study: Acute and convalescent COVID-19 samples came from the United States, Italy and Spain. PBMCs, B-cell-depleted T cells, or T cells were the source of the cDNA or gDNA that made up the material.

As processed by the authors: Cell counts per sample came from amplifying reference gene primers. Clones were read by immunoSEQ multiplex PCR, and TCRdb kept only the in-frame ones, dropping some. That table gives V, J and clone size, and the DNA gave D and trimming. Of around 150,000 clones listed, over 70% are singletons. The germline V gene has CDR1 SGHAT and CDR2 FQNNGV. This CDR3 region has 14 residues. The ends lost 4 bases at V and 6 bases at J; junction bases unmatched: 5. This TCR was sampled from a man in his 70s with acute or convalescent COVID-19. Input material: peripheral blood. This chain joins TRBV11-2 and TRBJ2-1; 8 nucleotides align to TRBD2. This chain's CDR3 is CASSYSGNRNEQFF. CDR3 coding DNA: TGTGCCAGCAGCTATAGCGGGAATCGCAATGAGCAGTTCTTC.